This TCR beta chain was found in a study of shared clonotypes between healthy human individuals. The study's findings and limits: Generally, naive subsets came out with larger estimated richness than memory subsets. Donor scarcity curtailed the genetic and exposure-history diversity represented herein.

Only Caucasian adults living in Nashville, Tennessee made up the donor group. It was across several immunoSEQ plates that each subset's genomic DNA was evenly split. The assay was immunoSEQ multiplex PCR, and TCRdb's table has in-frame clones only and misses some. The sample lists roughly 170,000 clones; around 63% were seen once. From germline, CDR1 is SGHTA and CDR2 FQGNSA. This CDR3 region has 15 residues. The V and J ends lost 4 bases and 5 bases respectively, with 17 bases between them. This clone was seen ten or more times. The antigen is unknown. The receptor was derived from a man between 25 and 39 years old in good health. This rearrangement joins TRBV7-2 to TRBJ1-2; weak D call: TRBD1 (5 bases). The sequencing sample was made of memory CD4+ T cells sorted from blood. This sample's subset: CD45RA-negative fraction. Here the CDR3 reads CASSYLGAGEYGYTF. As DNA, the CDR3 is TGTGCCAGCAGCTACCTTGGGGCGGGGGAATATGGCTACACCTTC.